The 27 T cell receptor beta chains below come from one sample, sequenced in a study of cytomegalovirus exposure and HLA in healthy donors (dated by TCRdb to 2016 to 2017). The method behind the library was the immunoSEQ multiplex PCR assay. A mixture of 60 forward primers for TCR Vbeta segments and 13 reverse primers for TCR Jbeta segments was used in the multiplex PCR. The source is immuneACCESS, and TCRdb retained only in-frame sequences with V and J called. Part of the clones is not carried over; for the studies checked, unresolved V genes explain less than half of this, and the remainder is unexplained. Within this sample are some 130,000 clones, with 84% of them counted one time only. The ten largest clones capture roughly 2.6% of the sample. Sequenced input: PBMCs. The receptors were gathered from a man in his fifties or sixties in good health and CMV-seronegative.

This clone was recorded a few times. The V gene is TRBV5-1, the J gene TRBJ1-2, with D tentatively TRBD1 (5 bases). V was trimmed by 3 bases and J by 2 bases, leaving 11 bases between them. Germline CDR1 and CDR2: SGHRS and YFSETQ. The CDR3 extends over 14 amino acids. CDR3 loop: CASSYGGENYGYTF. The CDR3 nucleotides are TGCGCCAGCAGCTACGGGGGGGAAAACTATGGCTACACCTTC.

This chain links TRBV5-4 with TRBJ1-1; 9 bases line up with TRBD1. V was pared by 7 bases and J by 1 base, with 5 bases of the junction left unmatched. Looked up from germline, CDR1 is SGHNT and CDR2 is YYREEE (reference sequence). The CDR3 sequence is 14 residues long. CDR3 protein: CASRRDRANTEAFF. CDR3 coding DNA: TGTGCCAGCCGTCGGGACAGGGCGAACACTGAAGCTTTCTTT.

The CDR3 region is CASTLQGAEEKLFF. The CDR3 coding sequence is TGCGCCAGCACGTTACAGGGGGCGGAGGAAAAACTGTTTTTT. The V gene is TRBV10-2, the J gene TRBJ1-4; 9 nucleotides agree with TRBD1. Germline lookup yields CDR1 WSHSY and CDR2 SAAADI. Trimming cost V 7 bases and J 8 bases; bases outside gene matches: 8. The CDR3 is 14 residues long.

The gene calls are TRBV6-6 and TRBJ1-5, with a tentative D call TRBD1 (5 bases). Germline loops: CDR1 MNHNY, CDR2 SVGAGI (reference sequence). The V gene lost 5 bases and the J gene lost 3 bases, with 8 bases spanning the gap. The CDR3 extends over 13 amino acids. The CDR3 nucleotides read TGTGCCAGCAGTAGACAGCACAATCAGCCCCAGCATTTT. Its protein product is CASSRQHNQPQHF.

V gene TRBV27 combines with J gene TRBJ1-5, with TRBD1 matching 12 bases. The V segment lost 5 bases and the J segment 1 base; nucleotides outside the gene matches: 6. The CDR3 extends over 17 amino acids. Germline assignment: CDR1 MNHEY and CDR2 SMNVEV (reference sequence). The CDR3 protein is CASSTGTGGGSNQPQHF. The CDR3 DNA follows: TGTGCCAGCAGTACGGGGACAGGGGGCGGAAGCAATCAGCCCCAGCATTTT.

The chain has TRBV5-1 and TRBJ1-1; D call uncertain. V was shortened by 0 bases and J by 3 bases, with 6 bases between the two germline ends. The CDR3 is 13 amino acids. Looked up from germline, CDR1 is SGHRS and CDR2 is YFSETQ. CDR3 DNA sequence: TGCGCCAGCAGCTTGGTGCCGGACACTGAAGCTTTCTTT. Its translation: CASSLVPDTEAFF.

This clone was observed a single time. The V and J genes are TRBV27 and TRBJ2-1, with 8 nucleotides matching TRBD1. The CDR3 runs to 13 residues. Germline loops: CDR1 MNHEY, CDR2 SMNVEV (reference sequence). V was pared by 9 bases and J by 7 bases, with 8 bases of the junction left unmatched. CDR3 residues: CASQQTGGNEQFF. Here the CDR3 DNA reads TGTGCCAGTCAGCAAACAGGGGGGAATGAGCAGTTCTTC.

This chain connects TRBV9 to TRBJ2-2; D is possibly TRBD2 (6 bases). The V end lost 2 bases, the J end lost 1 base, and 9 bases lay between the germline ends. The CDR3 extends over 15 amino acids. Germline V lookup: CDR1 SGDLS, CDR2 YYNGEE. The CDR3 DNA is TGTGCCAGCAGCGTCCGGCGGGAGAACACCGGGGAGCTGTTTTTT. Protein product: CASSVRRENTGELFF.

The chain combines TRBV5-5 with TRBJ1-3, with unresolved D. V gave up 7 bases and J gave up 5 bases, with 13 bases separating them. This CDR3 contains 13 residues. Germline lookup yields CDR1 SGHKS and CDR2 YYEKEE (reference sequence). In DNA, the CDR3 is TGTGCCAGCCACTCGCGGAGTCGAAACACCATATATTTT. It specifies CASHSRSRNTIYF.

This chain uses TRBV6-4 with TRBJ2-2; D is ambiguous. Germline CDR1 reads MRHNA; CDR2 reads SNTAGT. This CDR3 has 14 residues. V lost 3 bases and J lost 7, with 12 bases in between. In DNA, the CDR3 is TGTGCCAGCAGTGAGCACCAGCGCGGCGGGGAGCTGTTTTTT. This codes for CASSEHQRGGELFF.

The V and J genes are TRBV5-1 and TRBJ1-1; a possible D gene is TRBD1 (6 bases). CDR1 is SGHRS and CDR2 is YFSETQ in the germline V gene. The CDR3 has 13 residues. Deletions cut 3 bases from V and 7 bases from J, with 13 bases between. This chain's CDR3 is CASSSAQGGEAFF. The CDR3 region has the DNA TGCGCCAGCAGCTCCGCCCAAGGGGGTGAAGCTTTCTTT.

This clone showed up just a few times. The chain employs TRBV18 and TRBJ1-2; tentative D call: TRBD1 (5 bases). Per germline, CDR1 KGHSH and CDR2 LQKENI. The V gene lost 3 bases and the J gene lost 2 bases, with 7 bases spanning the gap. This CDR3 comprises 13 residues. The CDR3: CASSPSGNYGYTF. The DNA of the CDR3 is TGTGCCAGCTCACCGTCAGGGAACTATGGCTACACCTTC.

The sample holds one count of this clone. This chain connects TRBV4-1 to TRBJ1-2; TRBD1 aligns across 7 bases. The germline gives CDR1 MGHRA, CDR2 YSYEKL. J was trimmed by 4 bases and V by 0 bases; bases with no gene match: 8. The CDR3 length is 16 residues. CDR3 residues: CASSQDRRQGLYGYTF. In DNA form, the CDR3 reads TGCGCCAGCAGCCAAGATCGGAGACAGGGCCTCTATGGCTACACCTTC.

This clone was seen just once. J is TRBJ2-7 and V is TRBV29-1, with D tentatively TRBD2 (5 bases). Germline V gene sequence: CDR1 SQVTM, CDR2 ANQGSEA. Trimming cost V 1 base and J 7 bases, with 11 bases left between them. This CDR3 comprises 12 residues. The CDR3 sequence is CSVEGNGVEQYF. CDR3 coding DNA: TGCAGCGTTGAAGGGAACGGGGTGGAGCAGTACTTC.

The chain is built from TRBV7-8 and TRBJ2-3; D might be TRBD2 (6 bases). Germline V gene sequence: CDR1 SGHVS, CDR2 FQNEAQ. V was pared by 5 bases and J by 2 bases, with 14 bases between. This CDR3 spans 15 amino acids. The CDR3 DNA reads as TGTGCCAGCAGCCCCCTTGCGGGGATCACAGATACGCAGTATTTT. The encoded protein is CASSPLAGITDTQYF.

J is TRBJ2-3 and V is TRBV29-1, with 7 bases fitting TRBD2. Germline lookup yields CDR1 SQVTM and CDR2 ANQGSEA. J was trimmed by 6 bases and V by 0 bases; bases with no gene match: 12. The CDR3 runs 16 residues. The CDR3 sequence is CSVEDPGLGVTDTQYF. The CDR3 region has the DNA TGCAGCGTTGAAGATCCCGGACTAGGAGTAACGGATACGCAGTATTTT.

DNA for the CDR3: TGTGCCAGTAGTATTCAGGGGATCAATCAGCCCCAGCATTTT. As protein: CASSIQGINQPQHF. The rearrangement links TRBV19 to TRBJ1-5; maybe TRBD1 (6 bases). From germline, CDR1 is LNHDA and CDR2 SQIVND (reference sequence). The V end lost 3 bases, the J end lost 3 bases, and 9 bases lay between the germline ends. The CDR3 extends over 14 amino acids.

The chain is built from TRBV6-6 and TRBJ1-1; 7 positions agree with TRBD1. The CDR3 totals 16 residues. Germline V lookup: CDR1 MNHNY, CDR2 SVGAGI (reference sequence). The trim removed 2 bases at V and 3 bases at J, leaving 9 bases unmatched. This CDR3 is CASSYPLQGQDTEAFF. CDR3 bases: TGTGCCAGCAGTTACCCTCTACAGGGGCAGGACACTGAAGCTTTCTTT.

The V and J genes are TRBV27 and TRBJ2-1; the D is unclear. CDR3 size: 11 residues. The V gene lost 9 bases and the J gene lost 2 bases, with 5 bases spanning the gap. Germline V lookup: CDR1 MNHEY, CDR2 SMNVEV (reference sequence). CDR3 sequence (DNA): TGTGCCAGTGCAGCCTACAATGAGCAGTTCTTC. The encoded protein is CASAAYNEQFF.

In nucleotides, the CDR3 is TGCGCCAGCAGCCAGGGAGTGTCCTACGAGCAGTACTTC. Residues: CASSQGVSYEQYF. The chain has TRBV4-1 and TRBJ2-5; D is perhaps TRBD2 (5 bases). With the DNA end fitting TRBJ2-7 better, the J assignment may be wrong. CDR1 is MGHRA, CDR2 YSYEKL, per germline. The CDR3 sequence is 13 residues long.

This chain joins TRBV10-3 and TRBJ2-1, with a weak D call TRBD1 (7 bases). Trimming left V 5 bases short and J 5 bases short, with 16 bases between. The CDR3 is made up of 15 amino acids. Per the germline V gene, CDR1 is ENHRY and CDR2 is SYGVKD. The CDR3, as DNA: TGTGCCATCAGTCCTCAGGGGGGCCCTAACAATGAGCAGTTCTTC. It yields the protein CAISPQGGPNNEQFF.

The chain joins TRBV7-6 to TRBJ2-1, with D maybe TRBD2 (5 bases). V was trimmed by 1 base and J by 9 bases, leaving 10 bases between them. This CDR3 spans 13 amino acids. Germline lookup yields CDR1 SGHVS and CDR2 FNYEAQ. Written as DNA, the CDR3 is TGTGCCAGCAGCTTAGGGGAGTTTGGTGAGCAGTTCTTC. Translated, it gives CASSLGEFGEQFF. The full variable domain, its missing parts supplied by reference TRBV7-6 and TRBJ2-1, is GAGVSQSPRYKVTKRGQDVALRCDPISGHVSLYWYRQALGQGPEFLTYFNYEAQQDKSGLPNDRFSAERPEGSISTLTIQRTEQRDSAMYRCASSLGEFGEQFFGPGTRLTVL.

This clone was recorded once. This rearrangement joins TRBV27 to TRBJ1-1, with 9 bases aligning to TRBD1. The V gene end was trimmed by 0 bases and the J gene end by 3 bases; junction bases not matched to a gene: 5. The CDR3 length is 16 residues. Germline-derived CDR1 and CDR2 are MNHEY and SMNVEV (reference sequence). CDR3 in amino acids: CASSLSSGTGYTEAFF. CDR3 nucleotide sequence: TGTGCCAGCAGTTTATCCTCCGGGACAGGGTACACTGAAGCTTTCTTT.

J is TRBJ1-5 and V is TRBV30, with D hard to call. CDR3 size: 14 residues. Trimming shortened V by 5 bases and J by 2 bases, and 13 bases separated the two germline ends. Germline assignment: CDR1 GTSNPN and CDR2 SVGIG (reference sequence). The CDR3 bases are TGTGCCTGGTCTAATAGCCCGGGCAATCAGCCCCAGCATTTT. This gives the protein CAWSNSPGNQPQHF.

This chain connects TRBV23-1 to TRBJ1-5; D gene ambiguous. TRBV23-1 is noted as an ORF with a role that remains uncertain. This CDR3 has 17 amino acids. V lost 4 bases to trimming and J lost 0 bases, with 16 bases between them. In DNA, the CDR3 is TGCGCCAGCAGTCGCCCCCCCCCAGTGTATAGCAATCAGCCCCAGCATTTT. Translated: CASSRPPPVYSNQPQHF.

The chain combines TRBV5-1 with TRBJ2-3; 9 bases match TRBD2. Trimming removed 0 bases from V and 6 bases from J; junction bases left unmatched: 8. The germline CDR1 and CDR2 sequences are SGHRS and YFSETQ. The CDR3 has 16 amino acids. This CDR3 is CASSLARGGPQDTQYF. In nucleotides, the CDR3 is TGCGCCAGCAGCTTGGCGCGGGGGGGACCGCAGGATACGCAGTATTTT.

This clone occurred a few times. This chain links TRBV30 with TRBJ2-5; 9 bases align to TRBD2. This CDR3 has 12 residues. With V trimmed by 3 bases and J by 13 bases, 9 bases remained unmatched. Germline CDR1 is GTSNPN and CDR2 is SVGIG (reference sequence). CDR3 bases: TGTGCCTGGAGCAATCTAGCGGGGTCCTCGTACTTC. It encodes CAWSNLAGSSYF.